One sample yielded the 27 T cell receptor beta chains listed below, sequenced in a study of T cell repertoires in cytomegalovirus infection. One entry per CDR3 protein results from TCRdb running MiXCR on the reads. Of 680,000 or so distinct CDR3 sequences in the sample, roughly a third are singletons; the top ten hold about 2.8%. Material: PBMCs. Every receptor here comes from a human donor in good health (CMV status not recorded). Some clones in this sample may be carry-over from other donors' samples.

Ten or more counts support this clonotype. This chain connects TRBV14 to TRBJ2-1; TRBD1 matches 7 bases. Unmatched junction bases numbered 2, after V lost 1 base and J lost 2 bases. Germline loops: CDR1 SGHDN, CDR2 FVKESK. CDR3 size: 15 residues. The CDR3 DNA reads TGTGCCAGCAGCCAAGGACAGGGACCCTACAATGAGCAGTTCTTC. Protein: CASSQGQGPYNEQFF. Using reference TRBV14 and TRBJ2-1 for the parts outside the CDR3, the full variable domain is EAGVTQFPSHSVIEKGQTVTLRCDPISGHDNLYWYRRVMGKEIKFLLHFVKESKQDESGMPNNRFLAERTGGTYSTLKVQPAELEDSGVYFCASSQGQGPYNEQFFGPGTRLTVL.

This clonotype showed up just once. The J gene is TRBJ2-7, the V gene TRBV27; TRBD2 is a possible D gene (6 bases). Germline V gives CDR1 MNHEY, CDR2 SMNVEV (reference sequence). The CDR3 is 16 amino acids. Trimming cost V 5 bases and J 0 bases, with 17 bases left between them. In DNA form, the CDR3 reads TGTGCCAGCAGTAGATCAACGGGGGAATTCTCCTACGAGCAGTACTTC. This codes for CASSRSTGEFSYEQYF.

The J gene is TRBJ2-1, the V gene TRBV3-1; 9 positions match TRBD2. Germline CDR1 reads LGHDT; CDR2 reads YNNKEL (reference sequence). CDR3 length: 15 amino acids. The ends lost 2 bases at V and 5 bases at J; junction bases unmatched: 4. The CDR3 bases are TGTGCCAGCAGCCAAAGGCGGGGGGGCCACAATGAGCAGTTCTTC. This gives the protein CASSQRRGGHNEQFF.

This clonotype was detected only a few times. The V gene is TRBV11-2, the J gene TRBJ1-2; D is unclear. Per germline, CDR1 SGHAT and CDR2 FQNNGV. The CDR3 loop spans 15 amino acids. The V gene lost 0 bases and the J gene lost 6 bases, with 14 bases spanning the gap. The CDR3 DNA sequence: TGTGCCAGCAGCTTAGAAGGGCGGTCGGAAAATGGCTACACCTTC. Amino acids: CASSLEGRSENGYTF.

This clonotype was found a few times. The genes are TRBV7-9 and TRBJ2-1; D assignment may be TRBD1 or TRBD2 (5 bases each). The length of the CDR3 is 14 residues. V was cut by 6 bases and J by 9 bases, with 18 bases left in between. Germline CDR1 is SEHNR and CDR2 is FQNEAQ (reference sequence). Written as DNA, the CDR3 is TGTGCCAGCAGACCCCAGGGCGGGTATCTTGAGCAGTTCTTC. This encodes CASRPQGGYLEQFF.

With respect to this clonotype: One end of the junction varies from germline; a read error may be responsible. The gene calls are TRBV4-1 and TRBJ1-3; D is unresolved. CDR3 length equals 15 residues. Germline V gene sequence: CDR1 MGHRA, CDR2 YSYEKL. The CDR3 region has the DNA TGTGCCAGCAGCCAAGCCCAGGCCTCTGGAAACACCATATATTTT. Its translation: CASSQAQASGNTIYF.

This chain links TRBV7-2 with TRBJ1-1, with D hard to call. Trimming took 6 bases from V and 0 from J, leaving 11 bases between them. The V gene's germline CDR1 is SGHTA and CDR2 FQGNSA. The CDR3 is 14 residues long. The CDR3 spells CASRGGTMNTEAFF. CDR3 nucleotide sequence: TGTGCCAGCAGGGGCGGCACCATGAACACTGAAGCTTTCTTT.

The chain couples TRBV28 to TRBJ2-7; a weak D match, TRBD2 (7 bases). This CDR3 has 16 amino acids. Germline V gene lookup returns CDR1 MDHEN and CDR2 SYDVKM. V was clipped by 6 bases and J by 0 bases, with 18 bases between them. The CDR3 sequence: CASRFDRGGDSYEQYF. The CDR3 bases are TGTGCCAGCAGATTCGATAGGGGGGGAGACTCCTACGAGCAGTACTTC.

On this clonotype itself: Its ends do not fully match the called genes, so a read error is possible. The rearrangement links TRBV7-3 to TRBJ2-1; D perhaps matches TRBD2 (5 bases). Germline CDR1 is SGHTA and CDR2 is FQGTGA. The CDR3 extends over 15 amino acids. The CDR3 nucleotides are TGTGACAGCAGCTTAACCGGTCGGGGTAGGGATGAGCAGTTCTTC. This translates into CDSSLTGRGRDEQFF. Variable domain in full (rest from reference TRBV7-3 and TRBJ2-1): GAGVSQTPSNKVTEKGKYVELRCDPISGHTALYWYRQSLGQGPEFLIYFQGTGAADDSGLPNDRFFAVRPEGSVSTLKIQRTERGDSAVYLCDSSLTGRGRDEQFFGPGTRLTVL.

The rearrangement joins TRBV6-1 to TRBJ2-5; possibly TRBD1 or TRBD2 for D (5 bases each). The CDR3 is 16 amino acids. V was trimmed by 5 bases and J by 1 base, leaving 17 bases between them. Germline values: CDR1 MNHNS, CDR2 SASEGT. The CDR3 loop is CASSPHQVGGQETQYF. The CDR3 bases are TGTGCCAGCAGTCCTCACCAGGTTGGGGGCCAAGAGACCCAGTACTTC.

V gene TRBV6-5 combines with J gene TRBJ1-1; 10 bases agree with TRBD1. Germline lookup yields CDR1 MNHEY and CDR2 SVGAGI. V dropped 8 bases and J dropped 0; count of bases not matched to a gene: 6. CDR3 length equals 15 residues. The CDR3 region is CASGTGAGMNTEAFF. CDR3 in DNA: TGTGCCAGCGGGACAGGGGCCGGAATGAACACTGAAGCTTTCTTT.

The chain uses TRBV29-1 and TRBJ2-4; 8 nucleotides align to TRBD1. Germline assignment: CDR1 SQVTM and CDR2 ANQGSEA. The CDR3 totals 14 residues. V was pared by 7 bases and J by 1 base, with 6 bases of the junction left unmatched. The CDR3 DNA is TGCAGCGGAGGACAGGGCGGGGCCAAAAACATTCAGTACTTC. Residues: CSGGQGGAKNIQYF.

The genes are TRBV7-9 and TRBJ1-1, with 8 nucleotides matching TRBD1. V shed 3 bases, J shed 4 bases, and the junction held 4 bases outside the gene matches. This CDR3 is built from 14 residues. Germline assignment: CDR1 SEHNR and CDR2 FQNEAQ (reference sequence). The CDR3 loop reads CASSFGQGGTEAFF. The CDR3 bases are TGTGCCAGCAGCTTCGGACAGGGTGGCACTGAAGCTTTCTTT.

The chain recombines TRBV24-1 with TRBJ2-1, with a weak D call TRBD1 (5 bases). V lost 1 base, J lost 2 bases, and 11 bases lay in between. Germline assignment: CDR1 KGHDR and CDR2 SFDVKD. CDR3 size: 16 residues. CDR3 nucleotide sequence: TGTGCCACCAGTGATTTAGCTGGGGCTGCCTACAATGAGCAGTTCTTC. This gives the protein CATSDLAGAAYNEQFF.

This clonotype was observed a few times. CDR3 protein: CASSHLQWELDYGYTF. The CDR3 DNA sequence: TGTGCCAGCAGTCACCTACAATGGGAGTTGGACTATGGCTACACCTTC. This chain uses TRBV6-5 with TRBJ1-2; D gene uncertain. V gave up 5 bases and J gave up 3 bases, with 19 bases separating them. This CDR3 has 16 amino acids. From germline, CDR1 is MNHEY and CDR2 SVGAGI.

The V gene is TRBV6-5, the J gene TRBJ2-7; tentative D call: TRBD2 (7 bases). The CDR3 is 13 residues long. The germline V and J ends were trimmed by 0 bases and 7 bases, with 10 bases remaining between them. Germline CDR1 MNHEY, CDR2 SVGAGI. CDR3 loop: CASSYSGGTEQYF. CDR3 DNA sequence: TGTGCCAGCAGTTACTCGGGAGGGACAGAGCAGTACTTC.

This CDR3 reads CASSQAGSSYNSPLHF. The CDR3 DNA reads as TGTGCCAGCAGCCAAGCAGGGAGCTCCTATAATTCACCCCTCCACTTT. The chain couples TRBV3-1 to TRBJ1-6; D is possibly TRBD1 (5 bases). The CDR3 is 16 amino acids. With 1 base removed from V and 0 bases from J, the gap between germline ends came to 7 bases. The germline CDR1 and CDR2 sequences are LGHDT and YNNKEL (reference sequence).

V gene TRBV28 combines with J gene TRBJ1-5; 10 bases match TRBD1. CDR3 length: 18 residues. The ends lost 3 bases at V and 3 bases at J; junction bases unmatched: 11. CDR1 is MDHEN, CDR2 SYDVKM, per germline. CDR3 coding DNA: TGTGCCAGCAGTTTTTCTGAGACAGGGGGCGCCTCCAATCAGCCCCAGCATTTT. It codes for CASSFSETGGASNQPQHF. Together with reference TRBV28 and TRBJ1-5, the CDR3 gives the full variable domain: DVKVTQSSRYLVKRTGEKVFLECVQDMDHENMFWYRQDPGLGLRLIYFSYDVKMKEKGDIPEGYSVSREKKERFSLILESASTNQTSMYLCASSFSETGGASNQPQHFGDGTRLSIL.

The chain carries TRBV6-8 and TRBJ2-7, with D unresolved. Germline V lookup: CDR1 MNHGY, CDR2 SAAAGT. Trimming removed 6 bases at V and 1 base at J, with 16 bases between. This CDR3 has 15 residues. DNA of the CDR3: TGTGCCAGCAGGGTTACGGAACTCAAATCCTACGAGCAGTACTTC. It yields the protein CASRVTELKSYEQYF.

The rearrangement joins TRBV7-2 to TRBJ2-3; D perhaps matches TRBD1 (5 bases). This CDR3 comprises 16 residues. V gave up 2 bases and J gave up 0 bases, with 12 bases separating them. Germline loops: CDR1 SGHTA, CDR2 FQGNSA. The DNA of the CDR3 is TGTGCCAGCAGCTTATGGGGCGATACTAGCACAGATACGCAGTATTTT. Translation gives CASSLWGDTSTDTQYF.

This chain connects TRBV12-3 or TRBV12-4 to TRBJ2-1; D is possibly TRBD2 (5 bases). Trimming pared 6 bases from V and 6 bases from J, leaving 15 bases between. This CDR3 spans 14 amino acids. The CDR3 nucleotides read TGTGCCAGCAGCGTGGGAGCTAGCTCCAATGAGCAGTTCTTC. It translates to CASSVGASSNEQFF.

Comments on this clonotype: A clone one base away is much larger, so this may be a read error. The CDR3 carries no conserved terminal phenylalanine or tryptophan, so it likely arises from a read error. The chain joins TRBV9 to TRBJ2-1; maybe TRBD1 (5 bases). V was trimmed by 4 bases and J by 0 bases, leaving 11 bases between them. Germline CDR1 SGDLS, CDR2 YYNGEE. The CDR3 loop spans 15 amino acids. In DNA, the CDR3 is TGTGCCAGCAGCCCCGCGGACAACTCCTACAATGAGCAGTTCTTA. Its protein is CASSPADNSYNEQFL.

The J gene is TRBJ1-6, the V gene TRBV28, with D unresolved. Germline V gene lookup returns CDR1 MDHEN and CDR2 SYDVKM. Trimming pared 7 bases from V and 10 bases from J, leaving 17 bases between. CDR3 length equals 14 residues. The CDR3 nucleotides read TGTGCCAGCACCATGCCCCCGGGCGGGTCACCCCTCCACTTT. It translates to CASTMPPGGSPLHF.

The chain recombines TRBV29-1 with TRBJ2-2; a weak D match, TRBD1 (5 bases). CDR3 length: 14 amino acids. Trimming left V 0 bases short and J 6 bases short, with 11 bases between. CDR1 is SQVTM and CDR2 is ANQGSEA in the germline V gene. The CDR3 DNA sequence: TGCAGCGTTGAAGATCCAGGGAAGGCCGGGGAGCTGTTTTTT. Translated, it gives CSVEDPGKAGELFF.

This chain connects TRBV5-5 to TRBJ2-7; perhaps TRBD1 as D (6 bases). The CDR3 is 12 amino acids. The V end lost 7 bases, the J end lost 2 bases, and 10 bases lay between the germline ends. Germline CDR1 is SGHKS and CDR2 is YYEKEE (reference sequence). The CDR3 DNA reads TGTGCCAGCGCTACAGGGACCTACGAGCAGTACTTC. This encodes CASATGTYEQYF.

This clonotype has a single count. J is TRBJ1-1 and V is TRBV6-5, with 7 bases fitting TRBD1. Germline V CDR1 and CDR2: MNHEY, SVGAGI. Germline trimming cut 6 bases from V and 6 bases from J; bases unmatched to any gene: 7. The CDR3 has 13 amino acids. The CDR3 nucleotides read TGTGCCAGCAGATCCCCGGGACAGTCTGAAGCTTTCTTT. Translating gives CASRSPGQSEAFF.

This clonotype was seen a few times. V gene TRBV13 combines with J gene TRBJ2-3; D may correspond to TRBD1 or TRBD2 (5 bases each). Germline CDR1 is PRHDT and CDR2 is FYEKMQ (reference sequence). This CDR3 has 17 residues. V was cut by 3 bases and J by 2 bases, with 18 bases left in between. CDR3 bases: TGTGCCAGCAGCTTCAGGGACCCAACGGGGAACACAGATACGCAGTATTTT. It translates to CASSFRDPTGNTDTQYF.